This TCR beta chain was sequenced in a study of PD-1 blockade in mismatch repair-deficient tumors. Across the study: Enrolled about 2012-2016, patients had progressing, pretreated mismatch repair-deficient cancers of 12 to 13 types.

Mismatch repair deficiency was confirmed in all patients, by PCR or immunohistochemistry. A few pembrolizumab responders had their TCRs sequenced. Profiling relied on immunoSEQ multiplex PCR, and the TCRdb table lists in-frame clones only, not all of them. The table lists around 130,000 clones, about 90% of them singletons. The ends were cut back, 2 bases at V and 2 bases at J, with 13 bases in the middle. Germline V lookup: CDR1 WNHNN, CDR2 SYGVQD (reference sequence). The CDR3 is made up of 15 amino acids. This chain uses TRBV10-1 with TRBJ2-7, with D tentatively TRBD2 (5 bases). This receptor was taken from an adult with mismatch repair-deficient cancer. The material was peripheral blood, obtained approximately 72 weeks after starting pembrolizumab. The CDR3 loop is CASSEHPGKTYEQYF. The CDR3 region has the DNA TGCGCCAGCAGTGAGCATCCGGGAAAGACCTACGAGCAGTACTTC.